A selection of T cell receptor beta chains follows, all from one sample in a study of T cell repertoires in cytomegalovirus infection. The antigens these receptors bind are not known. Using its own MiXCR run on the reads, TCRdb lists one record per CDR3 protein. The repertoire consists of 650,000 to 900,000 distinct CDR3 sequences, with just under 30% occurring once and the leading ten covering over 10%. The sequencing here drew on cultured CD8+ T cells from PBMCs, taken from culture after CMV antigen stimulation. These TCRs come from a human donor in good health (CMV status not recorded). Some clones in this sample may be carry-over from other donors' samples. CDR3s include the opening cysteine and the closing phenylalanine or tryptophan. A D gene is named only where the DNA matches it firmly. A row's size may be missing; if present it is once, few, many or a size class.

>-|TRBJ1-4|15|TRBV7-8|-
TGTGCCAGCAGTGGACAGACCCCAGCTAATGAAAAACTGTTTTTT
CASSGQTPANEKLFF
>TRBD1|TRBJ2-3|16|TRBV10-3|once
TGTGCCATCCGAACCTCGAACAGGGGTCGTACAGATACGCAGTATTTT
CAIRTSNRGRTDTQYF
>TRBD1|TRBJ2-2|15|TRBV7-6|many
TGTGCCAGCAGCGCGGGACAGGGGTACACCGGGGAGCTGTTTTTT
CASSAGQGYTGELFF
>-|TRBJ2-7|13|TRBV10-2|few
TGCGCCAGCAGTGTGACAGGAGCTTACGAGCAGTACTTC
CASSVTGAYEQYF
>TRBD1|TRBJ1-1|18|TRBV7-6|many
TGTGCCAGCAGCCCAATTCCTGTCCAGGGGGCAGTAAGCACTGAAGCTTTCTTT
CASSPIPVQGAVSTEAFF
>TRBD1|TRBJ1-2|18|TRBV10-3|few
TGTGCCATCAGTGAGTCAGTCCCATCCACAGGGGTAAACTATGGCTACACCTTC
CAISESVPSTGVNYGYTF
>-|TRBJ1-2|16|TRBV29-1|-
TGCAGCGTTGAAGATCTCGGGACCCCTGTCAACTATGGCTACACCTTC
CSVEDLGTPVNYGYTF
>-|TRBJ1-2|14|TRBV7-2|-
TGTGCCAGCAGCTTAAGACGGGACACCTATGGCTACACCTTC
CASSLRRDTYGYTF
>-|TRBJ2-5|14|TRBV7-6|-
TGTGCCAGCAGCTTCTTAGAGGGGGGGAAGACCCAGTACTTC
CASSFLEGGKTQYF
>-|TRBJ2-5|12|TRBV25-1|few
TGTGCCAGCAGTGGTCAGGCCTTCGCCCAGTACTTC
CASSGQAFAQYF
>-|TRBJ1-1|15|TRBV12-3/TRBV12-4|-
TGTGCCAGCAGTCTGGCGGGACTGCGCTACACTGAAGCTTTCTTT
CASSLAGLRYTEAFF
>TRBD2|TRBJ2-5|17|TRBV7-8|-
TGTGCCAGCAGCTCAGGGTGGGCGGGGGGGCCCAGGGAGACCCAGTACTTC
CASSSGWAGGPRETQYF
>TRBD1|TRBJ1-5|18|TRBV4-3|-
TGCGCCAGCAGCCAAGACACAGGGGGCCGGATTCGAAATCAGCCCCAGCATTTT
CASSQDTGGRIRNQPQHF
>TRBD1|TRBJ2-4|15|TRBV18|-
TGTGCCAGCTCACCCCGACAGGGCGGCAAAAACATTCAGTACTTC
CASSPRQGGKNIQYF
>TRBD1|TRBJ1-4|16|TRBV15|-
TGTGCCACCAGCAGAGTAGGGGACAGAACTAATGAAAAACTGTTTTTT
CATSRVGDRTNEKLFF
>-|TRBJ1-4|17|TRBV7-6|-
TGTGCCAGCAGCTTAGCTGAGGGAGCCTTAAAGAATGAAAAACTGTTTTTT
CASSLAEGALKNEKLFF
>-|TRBJ2-2|15|TRBV5-1|-
TGCGCCAGCAGCAGAGGCCAGGGGTGGACCGGGGAGCTGTTTTTT
CASSRGQGWTGELFF
>-|TRBJ1-1|11|TRBV6-2/TRBV6-3|-
TGTGCCAGCAGGGACGTTCGTGAAGCTTTCTTT
CASRDVREAFF
>-|TRBJ2-2|15|TRBV9|-
TGTGCCAGCAGCGTAGACCCAAGGTCCGCCGGGGAGCTGTTTTTT
CASSVDPRSAGELFF
>-|TRBJ1-5|12|TRBV7-2|few
TGTGCCCTAGGGCCGTTAAATCAGCCCCAGCATTTT
CALGPLNQPQHF
>TRBD2|TRBJ2-1|17|TRBV7-2|many
TGTGCCAGCAGCTTAACCCGGACTAGCGGATTTTACAATGAGCAGTTCTTC
CASSLTRTSGFYNEQFF
>-|TRBJ2-1|16|TRBV6-5|-
TGTGCCAGCAGTTACTCCGGGACAACTTCCTACAATGAGCAGTTCTTC
CASSYSGTTSYNEQFF
>-|TRBJ2-2|15|TRBV4-1|few
TGCGCCAGCAGCCAAGATGGCAGCACCACCGGGGAGCTGTTTTTT
CASSQDGSTTGELFF
>-|TRBJ2-7|13|TRBV12-5|few
TGTGCTAGTGGTCCGGGGGTTATCTACGAGCAGTACTTC
CASGPGVIYEQYF
>-|TRBJ2-2|19|TRBV7-9|-
TGTGCCAGCAGCTTATCAGGAGAAAGGGAACTAACGAACACCGGGGAGCTGTTTTTT
CASSLSGERELTNTGELFF
>-|TRBJ1-5|19|TRBV12-3/TRBV12-4|many
TGTGCCAGCAGTTTTCGTATCCCGGACATCAAAAATAGCAATCAGCCCCAGCATTTT
CASSFRIPDIKNSNQPQHF
>TRBD1|TRBJ1-5|17|TRBV7-6|few
TGTGCCAGCAGCTTAGGGAGAGGGACAGGTCCCAATCAGCCCCAGCATTTT
CASSLGRGTGPNQPQHF
>-|TRBJ2-4|13|TRBV24-1|few
TGTGCCACCTCAGGGGACACCGTAAACATTCAGTACTTC
CATSGDTVNIQYF
>TRBD1|TRBJ1-2|13|TRBV10-3|few
TGTGCCATCAGGAGGGGACAGGGGAATGGCTACACCTTC
CAIRRGQGNGYTF
>-|TRBJ2-1|15|TRBV6-1|-
TGTGCCAGCACTACACTCCGGGGACTCTACAATGAGCAGTTCTTC
CASTTLRGLYNEQFF
>-|TRBJ1-1|14|TRBV12-3/TRBV12-4|-
TGTGCCAGCATCCCAGGGCTGGGGCCGATGGAAGCTTTCTTT
CASIPGLGPMEAFF
>TRBD1|TRBJ2-7|16|TRBV12-3/TRBV12-4|-
TGTGCCAGCAGCCGACCTGGACAGGAATCCTACTACGAGCAGTACTTC
CASSRPGQESYYEQYF
>TRBD2|TRBJ2-3|17|TRBV6-2/TRBV6-3|-
TGTGCCAGCAGTTCACCGGGACTAGCGGGCAGCACAGATACGCAGTATTTT
CASSSPGLAGSTDTQYF
>-|TRBJ1-2|15|TRBV6-2/TRBV6-3|few
TGTGCCAGCAGTTACACAGCCAATCCTAACTATGGCTACACCTTC
CASSYTANPNYGYTF
>-|TRBJ2-7|17|TRBV14|-
TGTGCCAGCAGCCAAGAGTTAGCCGGGGGTATCTCCTACGAGCAGTACTTC
CASSQELAGGISYEQYF
>-|TRBJ1-1|16|TRBV4-3|-
TGCGCCAGCAGCCCGTCGACAGGTTCGTTAAGCACTGAAGCTTTCTTT
CASSPSTGSLSTEAFF
>-|TRBJ2-3|16|TRBV7-2|many
TGTGCCAGCAGTTCCCGGGACGCTGGTATCACAGATACGCAGTATTTT
CASSSRDAGITDTQYF
>-|TRBJ1-1|15|TRBV4-2|-
TGTGCCAGCAGCCAAGATGGGGATAAGGGCGCTGAAGCTTTCTTT
CASSQDGDKGAEAFF
>-|TRBJ1-2|15|TRBV27|-
TGTGCCAGCAGTCCCCTCACGGACGGTTACTATGGCTACACCTTC
CASSPLTDGYYGYTF
>-|TRBJ2-7|15|TRBV7-8|few
TGTGCCAGCAGCTTAGCCGGGCAGGTCCCCTACGAGCAGTACTTC
CASSLAGQVPYEQYF
>TRBD2|TRBJ2-3|15|TRBV4-2|-
TGTGCCAGCAGCCAAGAAAGCGGGGACACAGATACGCAGTATTTT
CASSQESGDTDTQYF
>-|TRBJ2-4|14|TRBV5-1|-
TGCGCCAGCAGCCCGGAGGTTAACAAAAACATTCAGTACTTC
CASSPEVNKNIQYF
>-|TRBJ2-1|15|TRBV7-9|many
TGTGCCAGCAGCGCTACGGACAGCTCCTACAATGAGCAGTTCTTC
CASSATDSSYNEQFF
>-|TRBJ1-6|14|TRBV6-6|-
TGTGCCAGCAACGACAGACTGCTAAATTCACCCCTCCACTTT
CASNDRLLNSPLHF
>TRBD1|TRBJ1-1|13|TRBV27|-
TGTGCCAGCAGTTTGACAGGGTTCACTGAAGCTTTCTTT
CASSLTGFTEAFF
>TRBD2|TRBJ2-3|14|TRBV27|-
TGTGCCAGCCGACTAGCGGGGGGGGCAGATACGCAGTATTTT
CASRLAGGADTQYF
>TRBD1|TRBJ1-2|16|TRBV12-5|-
TGTGCTAGTGACTTGACCGGGACAGGGAATGTTATTGGCTACACCTTC
CASDLTGTGNVIGYTF